This is a list of T cell receptor beta chains from one sample in a study of radiation and T cells in renal cell carcinoma. Profiling relied on immunoSEQ multiplex PCR, and the TCRdb table lists in-frame clones only, not all of them. Here the sample spans around 16,000 clones, 64% being singletons. The sequenced sample was tumor tissue, obtained from a patient whose treatment included radiotherapy and nephrectomy. The receptors were gathered from a woman between 65 and 79 years old with renal cell carcinoma. The CDR3 runs from the conserved cysteine through the conserved F or W. Fields, in order: CDR3 DNA, CDR3 protein, J gene, clone size, CDR3 length, D gene, V gene. The D gene is left open where the match is weak. A clone size is listed for some rows: how often the clone was seen (once, few, many), or a class if it is expanded.

DNA: TGCGCCAGCAGCTTGGAATACAATGAGCAGTTCTTC
CDR3: CASSLEYNEQFF
J: TRBJ2-1
size: few
length: 12
D: NA
V: TRBV5-1

DNA: TGCGCCAGCAGCCAAGAGGGGGCAGGACAGGGCCATTTCTCCTACGAGCAGTACTTC
CDR3: CASSQEGAGQGHFSYEQYF
J: TRBJ2-7
size: NA
length: 19
D: TRBD1
V: TRBV4-1

DNA: TGTGCCAGCATCCCCGCCCGGTCTAGCGGGGGGGCGGGAGATACGCAGTATTTT
CDR3: CASIPARSSGGAGDTQYF
J: TRBJ2-3
size: NA
length: 18
D: TRBD2
V: TRBV9

DNA: TGTGCCAGCAGCTTAGTTGATAACTATGGCTACACCTTC
CDR3: CASSLVDNYGYTF
J: TRBJ1-2
size: NA
length: 13
D: NA
V: TRBV9

DNA: TGTGCCAGCAGCTCCCAGGGACAGGGGGTCGAGCAGTACTTC
CDR3: CASSSQGQGVEQYF
J: TRBJ2-7
size: NA
length: 14
D: TRBD1
V: TRBV7-9

DNA: TGTGCCAGCAGCTTAGCCGGGACAGGGTATCAGCCCCAGCATTTT
CDR3: CASSLAGTGYQPQHF
J: TRBJ1-5
size: few
length: 15
D: TRBD1
V: TRBV7-9

DNA: TGCGCCAGCAGCCAAACCCCGGGGGGTTATAGCAATCAGCCCCAGCATTTT
CDR3: CASSQTPGGYSNQPQHF
J: TRBJ1-5
size: NA
length: 17
D: NA
V: TRBV4-1

DNA: TGTGCCAGTAGGATAGGGGAGACCCAGTACTTC
CDR3: CASRIGETQYF
J: TRBJ2-5
size: NA
length: 11
D: NA
V: TRBV19

DNA: TGTGCCAGCAGCCAAGATACAGGCGCAGATACGCAGTATTTT
CDR3: CASSQDTGADTQYF
J: TRBJ2-3
size: NA
length: 14
D: NA
V: TRBV4-2

DNA: TGTGCCAGCAGCTCCTTAGCATCGGAGACCCAGTACTTC
CDR3: CASSSLASETQYF
J: TRBJ2-5
size: NA
length: 13
D: NA
V: TRBV7-2

DNA: TGTGCCAGCAGTGAAGAGGAGGGAGCAGCCTACTATGGCTACACCTTC
CDR3: CASSEEEGAAYYGYTF
J: TRBJ1-2
size: few
length: 16
D: NA
V: TRBV6-1

DNA: TGCAGGAGGGCAAAAGTTAACTACGAGCAGTACTTC
CDR3: CRRAKVNYEQYF
J: TRBJ2-7
size: NA
length: 12
D: NA
V: TRBV29-1

DNA: TGTGCCAGCACCGAACGGGAGAGGACCGGGGAGCTGTTTTTT
CDR3: CASTERERTGELFF
J: TRBJ2-2
size: once
length: 14
D: NA
V: TRBV2

DNA: TGCAGTGCTACAGGGGGGGGTGAGCAGTACTTC
CDR3: CSATGGGEQYF
J: TRBJ2-7
size: NA
length: 11
D: NA
V: TRBV20-1

DNA: TGTGCCAGCACTAATGGCTACACCTTC
CDR3: CASTNGYTF
J: TRBJ1-2
size: few
length: 9
D: NA
V: TRBV6-5

DNA: TGTGCCAGCAGTTACTCATCTAACTCTGGAAACACCATATATTTT
CDR3: CASSYSSNSGNTIYF
J: TRBJ1-3
size: NA
length: 15
D: NA
V: TRBV6-6

DNA: TGTGCCAGCAGTTACTCCCGTCCCCCGAAGGCGGATACGCAGTATTTT
CDR3: CASSYSRPPKADTQYF
J: TRBJ2-3
size: NA
length: 16
D: NA
V: TRBV6-5

DNA: TGTGCCAGCAGGAGCCAGACAGGGTGGAGCTCCTACGAGCAGTACTTC
CDR3: CASRSQTGWSSYEQYF
J: TRBJ2-7
size: once
length: 16
D: TRBD1
V: TRBV5-5

DNA: TGTGCCACCTCAAGGTGGGAGCAAGAGACCCAGTACTTC
CDR3: CATSRWEQETQYF
J: TRBJ2-5
size: NA
length: 13
D: NA
V: TRBV19

DNA: TGTGCCAGCAGGGTCTCCGGGGATAGCAATCAGCCCCAGCATTTT
CDR3: CASRVSGDSNQPQHF
J: TRBJ1-5
size: NA
length: 15
D: NA
V: TRBV6-1

DNA: TGTGCCAGCAGTTGGGCAGGGCAAGAGACCCAGTACTTC
CDR3: CASSWAGQETQYF
J: TRBJ2-5
size: NA
length: 13
D: NA
V: TRBV27

DNA: TGCGCCAGCAGCCAAGTCCGGGGGTCCCAAGAGACCCAGTACTTC
CDR3: CASSQVRGSQETQYF
J: TRBJ2-5
size: few
length: 15
D: NA
V: TRBV4-3

DNA: TGTGCCAGCAGTTACAGGGTGGTCGGCAATCAGCCCCAGCATTTT
CDR3: CASSYRVVGNQPQHF
J: TRBJ1-5
size: NA
length: 15
D: NA
V: TRBV6-6

DNA: TGTGCCAGCAGCCTCGGACCAGCCTACGAGCAGTACTTC
CDR3: CASSLGPAYEQYF
J: TRBJ2-7
size: NA
length: 13
D: NA
V: TRBV27

DNA: TGTGCCAGCGGGGACAGGGCCAGTGGGAGTAATGAAAAACTGTTTTTT
CDR3: CASGDRASGSNEKLFF
J: TRBJ1-4
size: few
length: 16
D: TRBD1
V: TRBV19

DNA: TGTGCCAGCTCCGGGACAGGGGCAGACAATGAGCAGTTCTTC
CDR3: CASSGTGADNEQFF
J: TRBJ2-1
size: medium-sized
length: 14
D: TRBD1
V: TRBV11-2

DNA: TGTGCCAGCAGCTTGGTTGGAGGGACTGCCTACACTGAAGCTTTCTTT
CDR3: CASSLVGGTAYTEAFF
J: TRBJ1-1
size: NA
length: 16
D: NA
V: TRBV5-6

DNA: TGTGCCAGCAGCTTAGAGGGGGGCATAAACACTGAAGCTTTCTTT
CDR3: CASSLEGGINTEAFF
J: TRBJ1-1
size: NA
length: 15
D: NA
V: TRBV7-9

DNA: TGTGCCAGCAGCTCGGGCAGCGATTACAATGAGCAGTTCTTC
CDR3: CASSSGSDYNEQFF
J: TRBJ2-1
size: NA
length: 14
D: NA
V: TRBV9

DNA: TGTGCCAGCGCAGTCCCTGGGACCGGGGAGCTGTTTTTT
CDR3: CASAVPGTGELFF
J: TRBJ2-2
size: NA
length: 13
D: NA
V: TRBV6-6

DNA: TGTGCCAGCAGTTTATATCAGGGATTGACCGGGGAGCTGTTTTTT
CDR3: CASSLYQGLTGELFF
J: TRBJ2-2
size: NA
length: 15
D: NA
V: TRBV27

DNA: TGTGCCTGGAGCCCCGGAGGACAGGGGCATGAAAAACTGTTTTTT
CDR3: CAWSPGGQGHEKLFF
J: TRBJ1-4
size: once
length: 15
D: TRBD1
V: TRBV30

DNA: TGTGCCAGTAGCCGCCAGTGGGCGGGTGAAGCTTTCTTT
CDR3: CASSRQWAGEAFF
J: TRBJ1-1
size: NA
length: 13
D: NA
V: TRBV19

DNA: TGTGCCAGCAGTTACTCGATTAGCGGGGGGGCCTACGAGCAGTACTTC
CDR3: CASSYSISGGAYEQYF
J: TRBJ2-7
size: NA
length: 16
D: TRBD2
V: TRBV6-5

DNA: TGTGCCAGCAGAGCGGGGGGGCGAGAGACCCAGTACTTC
CDR3: CASRAGGRETQYF
J: TRBJ2-5
size: NA
length: 13
D: TRBD2
V: TRBV6-1

DNA: TGTGCCAGCAGCGTCAACCAGGCCGGGGGAGAGCAGTACTTC
CDR3: CASSVNQAGGEQYF
J: TRBJ2-7
size: NA
length: 14
D: NA
V: TRBV11-2

DNA: TGTGCCAGCAGTGAGAAGATCGGACAGGGATCCAATGAGCAGTTCTTC
CDR3: CASSEKIGQGSNEQFF
J: TRBJ2-1
size: NA
length: 16
D: TRBD1
V: TRBV2

DNA: TGTGCCAGCAGTTCAGACGGGTTGCCCCCACCCTACGAGCAGTACTTC
CDR3: CASSSDGLPPPYEQYF
J: TRBJ2-7
size: NA
length: 16
D: NA
V: TRBV28

DNA: TGTGCCTCACAGACAGGGGCCTACGAGCAGTACTTC
CDR3: CASQTGAYEQYF
J: TRBJ2-7
size: NA
length: 12
D: TRBD1
V: TRBV10-3

DNA: TGTGCCAGTAGTATGGGAAGGGGTGTCGGGGAGCTGTTTTTT
CDR3: CASSMGRGVGELFF
J: TRBJ2-2
size: NA
length: 14
D: NA
V: TRBV19

DNA: TGTGCCAGCGGAGGGGATGGAGGAGAGACCCAGTACTTC
CDR3: CASGGDGGETQYF
J: TRBJ2-5
size: NA
length: 13
D: NA
V: TRBV27

DNA: TGTGCCTGGAGTCCTACAGGGGTGGAGACCCAGTACTTC
CDR3: CAWSPTGVETQYF
J: TRBJ2-5
size: NA
length: 13
D: TRBD1
V: TRBV30

DNA: TGTGCCAGCAGCCCTCTAGTGGGGGAGCAGTTCTTC
CDR3: CASSPLVGEQFF
J: TRBJ2-1
size: once
length: 12
D: NA
V: TRBV9

DNA: TGCGCCAGCAGCTTGGAGAATCCGGGGAGGACTGAAGCTTTCTTT
CDR3: CASSLENPGRTEAFF
J: TRBJ1-1
size: NA
length: 15
D: NA
V: TRBV5-1

DNA: TGTGCCAGCAGCTCCCGGGACTCTTCTCTTGTTCAGTACTTC
CDR3: CASSSRDSSLVQYF
J: TRBJ2-4
size: NA
length: 14
D: NA
V: TRBV5-4